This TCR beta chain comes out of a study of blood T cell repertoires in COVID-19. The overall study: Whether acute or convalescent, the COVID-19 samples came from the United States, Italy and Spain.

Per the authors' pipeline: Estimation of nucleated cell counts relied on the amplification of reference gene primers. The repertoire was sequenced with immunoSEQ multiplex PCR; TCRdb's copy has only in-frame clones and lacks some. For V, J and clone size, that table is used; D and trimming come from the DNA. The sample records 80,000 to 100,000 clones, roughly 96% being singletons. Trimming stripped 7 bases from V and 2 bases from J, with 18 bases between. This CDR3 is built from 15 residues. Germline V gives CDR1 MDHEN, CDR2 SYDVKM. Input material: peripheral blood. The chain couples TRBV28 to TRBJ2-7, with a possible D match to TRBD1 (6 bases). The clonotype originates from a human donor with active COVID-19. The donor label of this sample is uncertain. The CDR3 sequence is CASTTSVAGAYEQYF. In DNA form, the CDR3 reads TGTGCCAGCACCACCTCGGTGGCAGGGGCCTACGAGCAGTACTTC.